This TCR beta chain emerged from a study of identifying expanded T cells in peripheral blood. Whole-study results and caveats: Roughly 1.1 clones differed between technical replicates, versus 16.4 and 19 over time. Variance in clone template counts between roughly two-week samples significantly increased with total template count across all healthy donors.

V lost 4 bases and J lost 3, with 9 bases in between. Germline CDR1 reads WSHSY; CDR2 reads SAAADI. The CDR3 covers 14 residues. Assay used: immunoSEQ multiplex PCR; TCRdb lists only in-frame clones, some missing. The sample carries more than 45,000 clones, under 85% recorded once. Remarks on this clone: What it binds is not known.

Healthy donors had no documented immune events, such as infections, while sampled. Sequencing was carried out using blood. The receptor was derived from a person aged 18 to 75 in good health. The genes are TRBV10-2 and TRBJ2-2; D is unclear. In DNA, the CDR3 is TGCGCCAGCAGTGGGGTAAAAGACACCGGGGAGCTGTTTTTT. Amino acid sequence: CASSGVKDTGELFF.